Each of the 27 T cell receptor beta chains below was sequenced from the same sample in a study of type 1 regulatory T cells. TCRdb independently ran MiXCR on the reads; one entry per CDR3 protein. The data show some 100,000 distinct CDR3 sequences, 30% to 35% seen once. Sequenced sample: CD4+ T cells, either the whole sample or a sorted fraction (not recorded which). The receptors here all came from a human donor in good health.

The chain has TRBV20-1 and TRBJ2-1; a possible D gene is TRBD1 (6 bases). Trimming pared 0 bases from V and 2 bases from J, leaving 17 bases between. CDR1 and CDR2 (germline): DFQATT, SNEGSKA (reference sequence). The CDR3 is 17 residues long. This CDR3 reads CSAREGRGTRAYNEQFF. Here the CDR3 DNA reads TGCAGTGCTAGAGAGGGAAGGGGGACAAGGGCCTACAATGAGCAGTTCTTC.

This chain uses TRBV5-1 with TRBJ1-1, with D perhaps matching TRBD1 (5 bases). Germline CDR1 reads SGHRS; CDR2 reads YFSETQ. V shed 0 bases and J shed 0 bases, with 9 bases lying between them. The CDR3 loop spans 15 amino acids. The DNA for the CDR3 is TGCGCCAGCAGCTTGGAGTGGGGCCTGAACACTGAAGCTTTCTTT. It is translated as CASSLEWGLNTEAFF.

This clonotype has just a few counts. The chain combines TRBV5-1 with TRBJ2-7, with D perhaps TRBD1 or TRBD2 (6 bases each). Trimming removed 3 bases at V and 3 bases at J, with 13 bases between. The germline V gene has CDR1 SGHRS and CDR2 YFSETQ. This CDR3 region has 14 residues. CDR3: CASSSGGFGYEQYF. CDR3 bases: TGCGCCAGCAGCTCCGGGGGCTTCGGCTACGAGCAGTACTTC.

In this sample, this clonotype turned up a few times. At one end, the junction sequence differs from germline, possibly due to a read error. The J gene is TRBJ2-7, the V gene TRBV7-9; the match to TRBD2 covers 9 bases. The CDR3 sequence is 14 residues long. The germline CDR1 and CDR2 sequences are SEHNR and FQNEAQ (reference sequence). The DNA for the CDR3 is TGTGCCAGCAGCCTAGCGGGAATCGACTACGAGCAGTACTTC. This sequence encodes CASSLAGIDYEQYF.

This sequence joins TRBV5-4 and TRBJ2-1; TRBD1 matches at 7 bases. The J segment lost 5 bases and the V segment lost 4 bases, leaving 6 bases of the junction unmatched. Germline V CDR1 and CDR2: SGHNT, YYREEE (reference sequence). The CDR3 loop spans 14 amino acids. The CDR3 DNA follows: TGTGCCAGCAGCCAACAGGGGCGAAACAATGAGCAGTTCTTC. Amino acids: CASSQQGRNNEQFF.

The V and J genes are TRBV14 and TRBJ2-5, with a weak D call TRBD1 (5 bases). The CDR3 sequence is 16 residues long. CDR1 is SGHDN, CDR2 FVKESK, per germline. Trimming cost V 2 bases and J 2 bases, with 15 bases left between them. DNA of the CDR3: TGTGCCAGCAGCCAACGCGAAAGGGCAGGGCAAGAGACCCAGTACTTC. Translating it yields CASSQRERAGQETQYF.

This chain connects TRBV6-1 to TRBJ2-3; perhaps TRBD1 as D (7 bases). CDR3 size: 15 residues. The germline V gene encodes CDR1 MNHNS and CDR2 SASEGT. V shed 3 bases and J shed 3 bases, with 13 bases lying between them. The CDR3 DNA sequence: TGTGCCAGCAGTGATTCGACAGGGAGGACAGATACGCAGTATTTT. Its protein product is CASSDSTGRTDTQYF.

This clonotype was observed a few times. This CDR3 is CSVIRDRTRAFF. CDR3 DNA: TGCAGCGTGATACGAGACAGGACTCGGGCTTTCTTT. The chain carries TRBV29-1 and TRBJ1-1; tentative D call: TRBD1 (6 bases). There are 12 residues in the CDR3. Trimming removed 6 bases from V and 11 bases from J, with 19 bases in between. Per the germline V gene, CDR1 is SQVTM and CDR2 is ANQGSEA.

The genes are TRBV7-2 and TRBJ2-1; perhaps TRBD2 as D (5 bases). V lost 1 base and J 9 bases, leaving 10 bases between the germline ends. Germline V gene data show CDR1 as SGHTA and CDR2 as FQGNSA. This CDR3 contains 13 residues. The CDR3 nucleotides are TGTGCCAGCAGCTTAGTTCTAGGACTTGAGCAGTTCTTC. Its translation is CASSLVLGLEQFF. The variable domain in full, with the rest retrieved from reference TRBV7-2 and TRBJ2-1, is GAGVSQSPSNKVTEKGKDVELRCDPISGHTALYWYRQSLGQGLEFLIYFQGNSAPDKSGLPSDRFSAERTGGSVSTLTIQRTQQEDSAVYLCASSLVLGLEQFFGPGTRLTVL.

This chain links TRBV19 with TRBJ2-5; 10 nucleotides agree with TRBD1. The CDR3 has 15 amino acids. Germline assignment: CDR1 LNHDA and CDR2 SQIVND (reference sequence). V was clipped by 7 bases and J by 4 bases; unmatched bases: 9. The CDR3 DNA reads TGTGCCAGTACCCTGGGACAGGGGTCATCAGAGACCCAGTACTTC. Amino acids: CASTLGQGSSETQYF.

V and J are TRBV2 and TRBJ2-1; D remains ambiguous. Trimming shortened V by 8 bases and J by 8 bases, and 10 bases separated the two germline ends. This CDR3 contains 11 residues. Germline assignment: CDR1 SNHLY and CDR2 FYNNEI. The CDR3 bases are TGTGCCAGCTTTGTAGACCATGAGCAGTTCTTC. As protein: CASFVDHEQFF. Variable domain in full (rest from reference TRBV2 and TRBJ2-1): EPEVTQTPSHQVTQMGQEVILRCVPISNHLYFYWYRQILGQKVEFLVSFYNNEISEKSEIFDDQFSVERPDGSNFTLKIRSTKLEDSAMYFCASFVDHEQFFGPGTRLTVL.

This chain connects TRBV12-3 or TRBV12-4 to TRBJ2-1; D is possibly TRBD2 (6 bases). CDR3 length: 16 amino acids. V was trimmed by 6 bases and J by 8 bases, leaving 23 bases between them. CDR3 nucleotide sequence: TGTGCCAGCAGGCCCGGGGGAGGACGTGTGGACCATGAGCAGTTCTTC. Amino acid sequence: CASRPGGGRVDHEQFF.

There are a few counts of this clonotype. The chain's CDR3 is CASSLTSSEPTDTQYF. CDR3 in DNA: TGTGCCAGCAGCTTGACCTCTAGCGAGCCCACAGATACGCAGTATTTT. J is TRBJ2-3 and V is TRBV7-9; D may be TRBD2 (6 bases). This CDR3 has 16 residues. Germline lookup yields CDR1 SEHNR and CDR2 FQNEAQ (reference sequence). The V end lost 3 bases, the J end lost 2 bases, and 15 bases lay between the germline ends.

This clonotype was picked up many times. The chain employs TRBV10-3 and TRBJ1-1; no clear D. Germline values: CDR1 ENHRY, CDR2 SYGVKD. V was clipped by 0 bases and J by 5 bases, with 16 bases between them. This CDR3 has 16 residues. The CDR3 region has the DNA TGTGCCATCAGTGAGTCGAGTTTGGCGGGAGGGACTGAAGCTTTCTTT. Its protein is CAISESSLAGGTEAFF.

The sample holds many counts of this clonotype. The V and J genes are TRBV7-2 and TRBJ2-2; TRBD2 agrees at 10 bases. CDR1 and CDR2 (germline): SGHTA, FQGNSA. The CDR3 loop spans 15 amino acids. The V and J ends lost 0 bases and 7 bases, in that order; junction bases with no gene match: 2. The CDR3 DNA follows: TGTGCCAGCAGCTTAGCAGCGGGAGGGGGCGGGGAGCTGTTTTTT. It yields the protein CASSLAAGGGGELFF.

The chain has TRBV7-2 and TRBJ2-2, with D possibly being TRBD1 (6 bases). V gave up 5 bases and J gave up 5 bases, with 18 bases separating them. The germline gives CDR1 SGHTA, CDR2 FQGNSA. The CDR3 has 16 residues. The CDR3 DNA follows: TGTGCCAGCAGCCCCAGGACAGCTAGGAGGACCGGGGAGCTGTTTTTT. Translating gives CASSPRTARRTGELFF.

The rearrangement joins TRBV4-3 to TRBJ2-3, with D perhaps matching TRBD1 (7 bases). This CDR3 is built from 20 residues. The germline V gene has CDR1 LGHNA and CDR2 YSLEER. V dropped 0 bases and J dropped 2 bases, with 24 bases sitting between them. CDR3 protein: CASSQDSGQGVSGDTDTQYF. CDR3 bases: TGCGCCAGCAGCCAAGACAGCGGGCAGGGGGTGAGCGGAGACACAGATACGCAGTATTTT.

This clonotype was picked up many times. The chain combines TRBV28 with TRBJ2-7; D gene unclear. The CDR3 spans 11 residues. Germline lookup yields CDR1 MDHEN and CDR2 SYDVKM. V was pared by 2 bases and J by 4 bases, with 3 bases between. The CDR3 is CASSLGYEQYF. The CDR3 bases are TGTGCCAGCAGTTTAGGGTACGAGCAGTACTTC.

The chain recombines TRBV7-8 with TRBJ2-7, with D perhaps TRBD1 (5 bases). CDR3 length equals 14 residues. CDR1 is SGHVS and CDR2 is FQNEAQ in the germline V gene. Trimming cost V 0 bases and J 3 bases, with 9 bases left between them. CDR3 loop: CASSLAGQGYEQYF. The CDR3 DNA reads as TGTGCCAGCAGCTTAGCAGGACAAGGCTACGAGCAGTACTTC.

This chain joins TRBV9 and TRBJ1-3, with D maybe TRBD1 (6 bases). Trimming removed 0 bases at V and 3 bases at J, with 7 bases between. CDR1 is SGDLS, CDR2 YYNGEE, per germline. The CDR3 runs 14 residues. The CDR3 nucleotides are TGTGCCAGCAGCGTAGAAGGGGGTGGAAACACCATATATTTT. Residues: CASSVEGGGNTIYF.

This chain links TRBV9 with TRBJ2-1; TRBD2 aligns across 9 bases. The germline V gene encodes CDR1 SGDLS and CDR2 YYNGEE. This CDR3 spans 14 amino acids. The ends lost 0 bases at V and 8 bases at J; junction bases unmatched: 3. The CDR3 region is CASSVGVAGDEQFF. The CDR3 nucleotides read TGTGCCAGCAGCGTAGGAGTAGCGGGAGATGAGCAGTTCTTC.

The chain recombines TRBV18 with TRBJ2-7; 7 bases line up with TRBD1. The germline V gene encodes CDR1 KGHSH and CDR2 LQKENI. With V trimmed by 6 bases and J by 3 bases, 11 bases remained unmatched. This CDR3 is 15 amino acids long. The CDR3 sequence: CASSASPTGDYEQYF. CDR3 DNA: TGTGCCAGCTCGGCCTCCCCTACAGGGGACTACGAGCAGTACTTC.

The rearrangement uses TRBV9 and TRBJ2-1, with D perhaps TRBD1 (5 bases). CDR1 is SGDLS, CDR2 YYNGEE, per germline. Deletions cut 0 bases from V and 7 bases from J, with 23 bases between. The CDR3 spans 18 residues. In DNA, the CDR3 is TGTGCCAGCAGCGTAGACTTCCCAGGGTTGGGTGGTACGAATGAGCAGTTCTTC. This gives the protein CASSVDFPGLGGTNEQFF.

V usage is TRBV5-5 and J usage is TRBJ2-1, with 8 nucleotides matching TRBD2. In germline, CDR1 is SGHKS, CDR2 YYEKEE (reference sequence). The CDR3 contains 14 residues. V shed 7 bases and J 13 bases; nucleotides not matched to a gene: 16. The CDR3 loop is CASGSGSQFTEQFF. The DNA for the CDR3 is TGTGCCAGCGGCAGCGGGAGCCAATTCACTGAACAGTTCTTC.

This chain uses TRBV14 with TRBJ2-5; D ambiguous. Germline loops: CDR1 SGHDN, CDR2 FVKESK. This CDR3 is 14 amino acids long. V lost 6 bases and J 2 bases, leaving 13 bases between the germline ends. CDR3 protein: CASSLMGGQETQYF. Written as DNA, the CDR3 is TGTGCCAGCAGTCTGATGGGCGGTCAAGAGACCCAGTACTTC. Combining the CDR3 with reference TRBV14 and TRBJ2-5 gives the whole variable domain EAGVTQFPSHSVIEKGQTVTLRCDPISGHDNLYWYRRVMGKEIKFLLHFVKESKQDESGMPNNRFLAERTGGTYSTLKVQPAELEDSGVYFCASSLMGGQETQYFGPGTRLLVL.

The DNA for the CDR3 is TGCAGTGCTAGAGACCCTAGCGGAACCTACAATGAGCAGTTCTTC. It codes for CSARDPSGTYNEQFF. V usage is TRBV20-1 and J usage is TRBJ2-1; 7 nucleotides match TRBD2. Per germline, CDR1 DFQATT and CDR2 SNEGSKA (reference sequence). The CDR3 runs to 15 residues. Trimming at V came to 0 bases and at J to 2 bases, leaving 4 bases not matched to a gene.

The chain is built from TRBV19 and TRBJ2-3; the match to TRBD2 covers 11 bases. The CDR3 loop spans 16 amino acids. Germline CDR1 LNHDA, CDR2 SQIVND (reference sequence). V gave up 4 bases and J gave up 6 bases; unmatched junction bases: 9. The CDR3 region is CASSRASGRNFDTQYF. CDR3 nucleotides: TGTGCCAGTAGTAGGGCTAGCGGGAGGAATTTTGATACGCAGTATTTT.